A selection of T cell receptor beta chains follows, all from one sample in a study of shared clonotypes between healthy human individuals. TCRdb's table, derived via immunoSEQ multiplex PCR, lists solely in-frame clones and lacks some. Here the sample spans 730,000 or so clones, less than 80% being singletons. Material for sequencing was memory CD4+ T cells sorted from blood. All receptors come from a woman aged 30 to 39 in good health. Both conserved end residues are part of each CDR3.

>TRBJ2-7|TRBV5-1
CASSIGGLEDSYEQYF
>TRBJ2-3|TRBV28
CASSLGLAGDTQYF
>TRBJ2-7|TRBV5-1
CASSSIPTSGSSYEQYF
>TRBJ2-3|TRBV28
CASSPRIGGTDTQYF
>TRBJ2-2|TRBV2
CASRRISGTNTGELFF
>TRBJ1-2|TRBV11-2
CASSLDTGDYGYTF
>TRBJ2-3|TRBV27
CASSGDATSGRALRTDTQYF
>TRBJ1-4|TRBV7-9
CASSPGSSLNEKLFF
>TRBJ2-1|TRBV19
CASSIVGSGNEQFF
>TRBJ1-2|TRBV11-2
CASSLVGRTASGDYGYTF
>TRBJ2-7|TRBV19
CASSMTDRGAYEQYF
>TRBJ1-1|TRBV6-5
CASSWLDRGTEAFF
>TRBJ1-5|TRBV19
CAATSIGGHNQPQHF
>TRBJ1-4|TRBV18
CASSLSLTGVTANEKLFF
>TRBJ2-1|TRBV2
CASRGTGYNEQFF
>TRBJ2-7|TRBV5-1
CASSLRRGPPSYEQYF
>TRBJ2-5|TRBV25-1
CASSAGLAALQETQYF
>TRBJ2-3|TRBV9
CASAGGLAGGTDTQYF
>TRBJ1-1|TRBV6-5
CASSSWLGVGTEAFF
>TRBJ2-5|TRBV4-1
CASSQQEMGETQYF
>TRBJ2-7|TRBV28
CAITNTRAYEQYF
>TRBJ1-1|TRBV14
CASSRHKAYRGQDTEAFF
>TRBJ1-2|TRBV28
CASGPGKGGYTF
>TRBJ2-2|TRBV5-1
CASSGGQGFGTGELFF
>TRBJ1-2|TRBV28
CASSLGGLQGAYGYTF
>TRBJ1-6|TRBV27
CASRGGWGSSYNSPLHF
>TRBJ2-7|TRBV7-2
CASSLGLPPYEQYF
>TRBJ2-7|TRBV5-1
CASRWTWGSYEQYF
>TRBJ1-5|TRBV6-1
CASRVRGDNQPQHF
>TRBJ1-4|TRBV18
CASSYTMNPATNEKLFF
>TRBJ2-7|TRBV18
CASSPRRAGGVYEQYF
>TRBJ2-2|TRBV7-3
CASSPIQWAGELFF
>TRBJ1-4|TRBV9
CASSGYGGFNEKLFF
>TRBJ2-1|TRBV4-1
CASSQVPGLAGGPRNEQFF
>TRBJ1-5|TRBV4-1
CASSQDPSGRSNQPQHF
>TRBJ1-5|TRBV2
CASKEVDQPQHF
>TRBJ2-7|TRBV6-6
CASSPNRVTYEQYF
>TRBJ1-2|TRBV18
CASSPGQGNYGYTF
>TRBJ2-1|TRBV2
CASSDGTGYNEQFF
>TRBJ2-7|TRBV27
CASRGGTGDEQYF
>TRBJ1-5|TRBV19
CASRRTDRGGNQPQHF
>TRBJ2-2|TRBV10-3
CASSGRDTGELFF